This T cell receptor beta chain was identified during a study of OX40 agonist ivuxolimab in advanced cancers. The protocol was immunoSEQ multiplex PCR, while the TCRdb copy is restricted to in-frame clones and leaves out a portion. The sample includes roughly 50,000 clones, just under 85% of them seen just once. The CDR3 is made up of 17 amino acids. V lost 4 bases, J lost 0 bases, and 3 bases stayed unmatched. CDR1 is LNHDA, CDR2 SQIVND, per germline (reference sequence). V gene TRBV19 combines with J gene TRBJ2-6; TRBD1 matches at 10 bases. Sequencing was performed on CD4+ or CD8+ T cells sorted from blood, taken in a trial of the OX40 agonist ivuxolimab. This receptor was identified in an adult with an advanced solid tumor such as melanoma, head and neck, liver or kidney cancer. The CDR3 here is CASSKTGGASGANVLTF. CDR3 DNA: TGTGCCAGTAGTAAGACAGGGGGCGCCTCTGGGGCCAACGTCCTGACTTTC.